These 10 T cell receptor beta chains were all obtained from the same sample, sequenced in a study of OX40 agonist ivuxolimab in advanced cancers. Assay: immunoSEQ multiplex PCR; the TCRdb copy retains only in-frame clones and omits some. The repertoire holds 90,000 to 100,000 clones, with roughly 80% as singletons. Sample: CD4+ or CD8+ T cells sorted from blood, taken in a trial of the OX40 agonist ivuxolimab. The receptors were sampled from an adult with an advanced solid tumor such as melanoma, head and neck, liver or kidney cancer.

This clone was seen more than once but under ten times. This sequence joins TRBV7-8 and TRBJ2-3, with unresolved D. CDR1 is SGHVS, CDR2 FQNEAQ, per germline. V was shortened by 3 bases and J by 3 bases, with 16 bases between the two germline ends. The CDR3 length is 16 residues. The CDR3 is CASSFGHVSATDTQYF. The CDR3 DNA reads as TGTGCCAGCAGCTTTGGTCACGTATCGGCGACAGATACGCAGTATTTT.

The chain employs TRBV14 and TRBJ2-7; TRBD1 aligns across 8 bases. Germline CDR1 SGHDN, CDR2 FVKESK. J gave up 3 bases and V 1 base, and 2 bases lay outside the gene matches. CDR3 length equals 14 residues. This CDR3 is CASSQGTGLYEQYF. The DNA for the CDR3 is TGTGCCAGCAGCCAAGGGACAGGGCTCTACGAGCAGTACTTC.

This chain links TRBV5-1 with TRBJ2-5, with 11 bases lining up with TRBD2. The CDR3 runs 15 residues. Trimming took 3 bases from V and 5 from J; bases not matched to a gene: 6. Germline V gene lookup returns CDR1 SGHRS and CDR2 YFSETQ. CDR3 nucleotides: TGCGCCAGCAGCTCCTTAGCGGGAGGGGAGGAGACCCAGTACTTC. This sequence encodes CASSSLAGGEETQYF.

The chain links TRBV5-4 to TRBJ1-2; 8 bases agree with TRBD1. CDR1 SGHNT and CDR2 YYREEE come from the germline V gene (reference sequence). This CDR3 comprises 13 residues. Trimming removed 1 base from V and 7 bases from J; junction bases left unmatched: 3. The CDR3 loop is CASSLSGGGGYTF. For the CDR3, the DNA is TGTGCCAGCAGCTTGTCAGGGGGCGGTGGCTACACCTTC.

The chain has TRBV10-3 and TRBJ1-4; 8 nucleotides line up with TRBD1. The trim removed 5 bases at V and 4 bases at J, leaving 3 bases unmatched. From germline, CDR1 is ENHRY and CDR2 SYGVKD. The CDR3 has 14 residues. The CDR3 bases are TGTGCCATCAGTAAACAGGGGGGTAATGAAAAACTGTTTTTT. Translation gives CAISKQGGNEKLFF.

The chain carries TRBV7-2 and TRBJ1-3; the D gene is possibly TRBD1 (6 bases). Trimming shortened V by 1 base and J by 0 bases, and 10 bases separated the two germline ends. This CDR3 is 16 amino acids long. The germline gives CDR1 SGHTA, CDR2 FQGNSA. CDR3 sequence (DNA): TGTGCCAGCAGCTTAGGTGTAGGGGGCTCTGGAAACACCATATATTTT. This sequence encodes CASSLGVGGSGNTIYF.

This clone appeared once. The genes are TRBV7-2 and TRBJ2-3; TRBD2 agrees at 9 bases. CDR1 is SGHTA, CDR2 FQGNSA, per germline. Trimming at V came to 5 bases and at J to 5 bases, leaving 5 bases not matched to a gene. There are 14 residues in the CDR3. DNA for the CDR3: TGTGCCAGCAGCCCGGCGGGGGGGGTAGATACGCAGTATTTT. Translating it yields CASSPAGGVDTQYF.

This clone was counted a few times. V and J are TRBV18 and TRBJ1-1; D gene uncertain. The V gene's germline CDR1 is KGHSH and CDR2 LQKENI. The CDR3 covers 15 residues. V was clipped by 2 bases and J by 2 bases, with 12 bases between them. CDR3 protein: CASSPTRDKNTEAFF. CDR3 coding DNA: TGTGCCAGCTCACCAACAAGAGACAAAAACACTGAAGCTTTCTTT.

The chain is built from TRBV5-8 and TRBJ2-2; the D gene is possibly TRBD2 (5 bases). The CDR3 runs to 15 residues. Looked up from germline, CDR1 is SGHTS and CDR2 is YDEGEE. Trimming took 4 bases from V and 4 from J, leaving 14 bases between them. CDR3 in amino acids: CASSPFLGSTGELFF. The CDR3 nucleotides are TGTGCCAGCAGCCCCTTTTTGGGGAGCACCGGGGAGCTGTTTTTT.

J is TRBJ1-1 and V is TRBV7-2, with D possibly TRBD1 on 5 matching bases. Trimming cost V 3 bases and J 8 bases, with 13 bases left between them. The CDR3 extends over 13 amino acids. Germline V gene lookup returns CDR1 SGHTA and CDR2 FQGNSA. CDR3 residues: CASSFRDAPEAFF. The CDR3 DNA follows: TGTGCCAGCAGCTTCCGGGACGCTCCAGAAGCTTTCTTT.